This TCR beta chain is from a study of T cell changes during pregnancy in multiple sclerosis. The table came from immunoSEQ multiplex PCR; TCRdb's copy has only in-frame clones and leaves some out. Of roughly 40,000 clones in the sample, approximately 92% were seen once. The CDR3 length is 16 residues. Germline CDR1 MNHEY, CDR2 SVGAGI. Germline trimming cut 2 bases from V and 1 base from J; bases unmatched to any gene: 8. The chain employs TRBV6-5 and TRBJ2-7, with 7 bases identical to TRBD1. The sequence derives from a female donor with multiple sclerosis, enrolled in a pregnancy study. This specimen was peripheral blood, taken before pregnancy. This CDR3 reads CASSYAPGGGSYEQYF. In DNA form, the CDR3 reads TGTGCCAGCAGTTACGCCCCAGGGGGTGGGTCCTACGAGCAGTACTTC.